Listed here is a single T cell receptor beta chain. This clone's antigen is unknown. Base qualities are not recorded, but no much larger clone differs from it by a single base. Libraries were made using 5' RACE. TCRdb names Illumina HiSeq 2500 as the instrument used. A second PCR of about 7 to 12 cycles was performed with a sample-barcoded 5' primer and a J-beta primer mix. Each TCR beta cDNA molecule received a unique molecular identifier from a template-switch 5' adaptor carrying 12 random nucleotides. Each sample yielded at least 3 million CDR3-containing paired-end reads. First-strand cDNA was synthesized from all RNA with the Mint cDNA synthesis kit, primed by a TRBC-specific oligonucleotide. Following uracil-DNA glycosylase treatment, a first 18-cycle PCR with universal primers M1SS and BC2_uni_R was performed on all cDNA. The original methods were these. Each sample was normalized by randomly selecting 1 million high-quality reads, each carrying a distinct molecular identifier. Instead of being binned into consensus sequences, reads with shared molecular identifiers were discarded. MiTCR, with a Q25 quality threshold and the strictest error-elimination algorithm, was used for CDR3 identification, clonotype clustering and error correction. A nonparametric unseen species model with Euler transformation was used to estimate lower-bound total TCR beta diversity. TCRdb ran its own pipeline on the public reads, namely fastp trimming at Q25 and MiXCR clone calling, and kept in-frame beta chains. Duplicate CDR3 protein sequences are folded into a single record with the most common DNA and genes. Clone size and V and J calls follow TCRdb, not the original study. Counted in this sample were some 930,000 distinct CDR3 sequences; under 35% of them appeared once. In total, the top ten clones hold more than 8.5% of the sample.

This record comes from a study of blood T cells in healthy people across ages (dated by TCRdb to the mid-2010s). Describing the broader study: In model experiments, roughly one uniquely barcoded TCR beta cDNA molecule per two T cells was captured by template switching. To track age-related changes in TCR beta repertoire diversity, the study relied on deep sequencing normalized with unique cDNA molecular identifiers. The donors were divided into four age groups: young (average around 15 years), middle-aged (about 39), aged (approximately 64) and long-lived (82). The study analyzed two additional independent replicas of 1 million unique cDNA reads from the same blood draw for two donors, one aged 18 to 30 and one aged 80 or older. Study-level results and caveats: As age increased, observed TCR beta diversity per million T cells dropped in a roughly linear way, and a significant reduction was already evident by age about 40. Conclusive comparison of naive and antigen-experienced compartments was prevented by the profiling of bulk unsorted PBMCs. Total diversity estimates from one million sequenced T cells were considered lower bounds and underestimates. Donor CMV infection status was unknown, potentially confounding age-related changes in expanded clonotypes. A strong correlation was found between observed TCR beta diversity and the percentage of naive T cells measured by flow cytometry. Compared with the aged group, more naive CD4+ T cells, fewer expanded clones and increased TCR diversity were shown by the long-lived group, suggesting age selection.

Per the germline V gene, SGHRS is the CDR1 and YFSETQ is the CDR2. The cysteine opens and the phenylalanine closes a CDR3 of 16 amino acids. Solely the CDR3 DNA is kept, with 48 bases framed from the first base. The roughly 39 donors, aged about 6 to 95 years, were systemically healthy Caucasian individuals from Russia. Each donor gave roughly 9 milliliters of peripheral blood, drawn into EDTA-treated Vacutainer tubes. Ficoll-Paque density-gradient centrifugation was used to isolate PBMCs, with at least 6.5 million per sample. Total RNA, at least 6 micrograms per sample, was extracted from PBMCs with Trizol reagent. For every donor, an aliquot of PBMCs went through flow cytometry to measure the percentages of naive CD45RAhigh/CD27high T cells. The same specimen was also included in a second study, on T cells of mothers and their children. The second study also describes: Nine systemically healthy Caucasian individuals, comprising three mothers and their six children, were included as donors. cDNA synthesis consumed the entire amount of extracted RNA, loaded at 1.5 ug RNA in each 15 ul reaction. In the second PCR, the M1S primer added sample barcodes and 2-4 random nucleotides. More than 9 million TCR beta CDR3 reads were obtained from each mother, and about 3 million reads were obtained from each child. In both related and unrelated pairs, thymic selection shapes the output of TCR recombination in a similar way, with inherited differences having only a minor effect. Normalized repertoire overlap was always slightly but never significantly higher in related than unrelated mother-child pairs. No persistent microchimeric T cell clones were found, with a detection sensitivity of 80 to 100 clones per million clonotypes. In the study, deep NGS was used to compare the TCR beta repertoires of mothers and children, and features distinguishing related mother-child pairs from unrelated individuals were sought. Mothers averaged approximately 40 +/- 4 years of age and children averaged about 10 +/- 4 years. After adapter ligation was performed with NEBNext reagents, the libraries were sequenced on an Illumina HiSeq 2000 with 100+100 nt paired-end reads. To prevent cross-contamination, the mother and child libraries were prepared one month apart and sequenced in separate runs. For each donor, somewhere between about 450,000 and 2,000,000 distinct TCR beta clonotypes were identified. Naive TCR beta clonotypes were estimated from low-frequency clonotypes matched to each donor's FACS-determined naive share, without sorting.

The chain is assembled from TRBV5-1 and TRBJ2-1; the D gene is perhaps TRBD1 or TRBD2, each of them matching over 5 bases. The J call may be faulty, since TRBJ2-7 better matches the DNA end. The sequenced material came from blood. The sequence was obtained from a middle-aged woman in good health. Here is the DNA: TGCGCCAGCAGCGAGCTGTCTGGGACCCCCTACAATGAGCAGTACTTC. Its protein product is CASSELSGTPYNEQYF.